Detailed here is one T cell receptor beta chain. Method: immunoSEQ multiplex PCR; TCRdb's copy keeps in-frame clones and lacks some. The sample includes some 130,000 clones, about 90% of them seen just once. The V and J ends lost 6 bases and 3 bases respectively, with 12 bases between them. This CDR3 comprises 15 residues. CDR1 and CDR2 from the germline V gene are MNHNS and SASEGT. The data are from a study of control samples from healthy donors and cancer patients. The TCR originated in a woman between 50 and 59 years old in good health. This chain connects TRBV6-1 to TRBJ1-6; maybe TRBD1 (5 bases). The material sequenced was blood. For the CDR3, the DNA is TGTGCCAGCAGCGAAACAGACAGCTATAATTCACCCCTCCACTTT. Translated: CASSETDSYNSPLHF.